These 9 T cell receptor beta chains were all obtained from the same sample, sequenced in a study of cytomegalovirus exposure and HLA in healthy donors. 13 Jbeta primers and 60 Vbeta primers were used for the PCR. Sequencing was performed with immunoSEQ multiplex PCR; in TCRdb, only in-frame clones are kept and a portion is missing. Of approximately 190,000 clones listed, 75% to 85% were seen once; the top ten hold around 1.9%. Sequencing used PBMCs. These TCRs come from a woman aged 18-29 years in good health and CMV-seropositive.

This rearrangement joins TRBV7-7 to TRBJ1-4; 9 positions agree with TRBD1. The CDR3 contains 15 residues. Germline assignment: CDR1 SSHAT and CDR2 FNYEAQ (reference sequence). Trimming at V came to 5 bases and at J to 5 bases, leaving 6 bases not matched to a gene. DNA for the CDR3: TGTGCCAGCAGCGCCGGACAGGGGCCGAATGAAAAACTGTTTTTT. As protein: CASSAGQGPNEKLFF.

This chain links TRBV5-4 with TRBJ2-2; 8 bases map to TRBD2. This CDR3 region has 14 residues. Trimming took 4 bases from V and 6 from J; bases not matched to a gene: 5. Germline CDR1 SGHNT, CDR2 YYREEE (reference sequence). The CDR3 region has the DNA TGTGCCAGCAGCATGGGACTAGTCTCCGGGGAGCTGTTTTTT. This translates into CASSMGLVSGELFF. Filled out from reference TRBV5-4 and TRBJ2-2, the complete variable domain reads ETGVTQSPTHLIKTRGQQVTLRCSSQSGHNTVSWYQQALGQGPQFIFQYYREEENGRGNFPPRFSGLQFPNYSSELNVNALELDDSALYLCASSMGLVSGELFFGEGSRLTVL.

The gene calls are TRBV29-1 and TRBJ1-1, with 8 bases aligning to TRBD1. V dropped 7 bases and J dropped 1; count of bases not matched to a gene: 5. CDR3 size: 13 residues. The germline gives CDR1 SQVTM, CDR2 ANQGSEA. The CDR3 DNA reads as TGCAGCGGGGGGACAGGTGGGAACACTGAAGCTTTCTTT. Its translation is CSGGTGGNTEAFF.

This clone turned up a few times. The genes are TRBV2 and TRBJ1-1; the match to TRBD1 covers 7 bases. V gave up 3 bases and J gave up 0 bases; unmatched junction bases: 1. This CDR3 spans 14 amino acids. CDR1 and CDR2 (germline): SNHLY, FYNNEI. The CDR3 sequence: CASSEGQLNTEAFF. CDR3 DNA sequence: TGTGCCAGCAGTGAGGGACAGCTGAACACTGAAGCTTTCTTT. The whole variable domain, remainder taken from reference TRBV2 and TRBJ1-1, is EPEVTQTPSHQVTQMGQEVILRCVPISNHLYFYWYRQILGQKVEFLVSFYNNEISEKSEIFDDQFSVERPDGSNFTLKIRSTKLEDSAMYFCASSEGQLNTEAFFGQGTRLTVV.

This clone occurred a few times. The genes are TRBV2 and TRBJ2-3, with 9 bases fitting TRBD2. Germline V gives CDR1 SNHLY, CDR2 FYNNEI. CDR3 length: 15 amino acids. The V segment lost 4 bases and the J segment 4 bases; nucleotides outside the gene matches: 6. The CDR3 reads CASSARRGGADTQYF. Here the CDR3 DNA reads TGTGCCAGCAGTGCTAGGCGGGGGGGAGCAGATACGCAGTATTTT. Based on the CDR3 plus reference TRBV2 and TRBJ2-3, the full variable domain is EPEVTQTPSHQVTQMGQEVILRCVPISNHLYFYWYRQILGQKVEFLVSFYNNEISEKSEIFDDQFSVERPDGSNFTLKIRSTKLEDSAMYFCASSARRGGADTQYFGPGTRLTVL.

The chain combines TRBV6-6 with TRBJ2-5; D not certain. Germline V lookup: CDR1 MNHNY, CDR2 SVGAGI (reference sequence). V gave up 2 bases and J gave up 2 bases, with 6 bases separating them. This CDR3 region has 13 residues. The chain's CDR3 is CASSYQNQETQYF. CDR3 bases: TGTGCCAGCAGTTACCAAAATCAAGAGACCCAGTACTTC.

The gene calls are TRBV19 and TRBJ1-3; D is uncertain. CDR1 and CDR2 (germline): LNHDA, SQIVND (reference sequence). The ends were cut back, 5 bases at V and 0 bases at J, with 11 bases in the middle. The CDR3 loop spans 15 amino acids. The CDR3 DNA is TGTGCCAGTAGTCCGACTCGTTTCTCTGGAAACACCATATATTTT. This translates into CASSPTRFSGNTIYF.

This chain links TRBV5-5 with TRBJ1-1, with 9 bases matching TRBD1. In germline, CDR1 is SGHKS, CDR2 YYEKEE (reference sequence). J was trimmed by 3 bases and V by 0 bases; bases with no gene match: 9. CDR3 length equals 17 residues. As DNA, the CDR3 is TGTGCCAGCAGCTTGGCCCCGACAGGGGGATTGGACACTGAAGCTTTCTTT. Amino acids: CASSLAPTGGLDTEAFF.

The rearrangement joins TRBV6-5 to TRBJ2-5; TRBD1 aligns across 7 bases. This CDR3 is built from 14 residues. J lost 1 base, V lost 2 bases, and 1 base had no gene match. In germline, CDR1 is MNHEY, CDR2 SVGAGI. The CDR3 DNA is TGTGCCAGCAGTTACGGACAGGCCCAAGAGACCCAGTACTTC. Amino acid sequence: CASSYGQAQETQYF.